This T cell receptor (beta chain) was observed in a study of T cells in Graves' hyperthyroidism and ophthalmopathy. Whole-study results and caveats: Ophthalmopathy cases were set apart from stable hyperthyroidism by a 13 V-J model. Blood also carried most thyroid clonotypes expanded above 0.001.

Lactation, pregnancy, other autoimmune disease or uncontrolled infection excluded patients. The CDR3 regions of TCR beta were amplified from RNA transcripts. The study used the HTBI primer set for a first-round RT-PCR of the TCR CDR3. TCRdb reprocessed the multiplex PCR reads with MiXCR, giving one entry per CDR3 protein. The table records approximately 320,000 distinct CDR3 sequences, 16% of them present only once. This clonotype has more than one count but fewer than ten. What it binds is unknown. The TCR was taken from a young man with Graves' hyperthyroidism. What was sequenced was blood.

This CDR3 is CASRKNGNTGELFF. The CDR3 region has the DNA TGTGCCAGCAGGAAGAACGGTAACACCGGGGAGCTGTTTTTT. The chain is built from TRBV6-1 and TRBJ2-2; D unresolved. Trimming took off 6 bases at V and 2 bases at J, with 10 bases between the two ends. This CDR3 spans 14 amino acids. Germline-derived CDR1 and CDR2 are MNHNS and SASEGT.